This T cell receptor (beta chain) was obtained from a study of shared clonotypes between healthy human individuals. Selected positively for CCR7 and CD45RO-negative, naive CD8 cells excluded terminally differentiated effector memory CD45RA+ cells. Sequencing used immunoSEQ multiplex PCR; TCRdb keeps in-frame clones, though not all of them. Of about 2.2 million clones detected, 93% appear once; the ten largest clones hold about 1.7%. The length of the CDR3 is 13 residues. The V end was cut by 7 bases, the J end by 0 bases, with 10 bases between. Germline values: CDR1 SGDLS, CDR2 YYNGEE. The chain couples TRBV9 to TRBJ1-1; D unresolved. The source material was naive CD8+ T cells from PBMCs. The clonotype comes from a man aged 18 to 29 in good health. Some clones in this sample may be carry-over from other donors' samples. The CDR3 loop reads CASGAVLNTEAFF. The CDR3 nucleotides are TGTGCCAGCGGAGCAGTCTTGAACACTGAAGCTTTCTTT.